The clone carrying this TCR beta chain has a handful of counts. Its antigen is unidentified. The data belong to a study of blood T cells in healthy people across ages. Primers used in a second PCR of roughly 6 to 12 cycles were a sample-barcoded 5' primer and a J-beta primer mix. Each CDR3 protein gets one entry after TCRdb re-called the 5' RACE reads with MiXCR. The table shows 450,000 to 700,000 distinct CDR3 sequences, with approximately 30% occurring only once. Study results and limitations: Getting older went along with TCR beta diversity per million T cells dropping roughly linearly. Long-lived donors carried more naive CD4+ cells and greater diversity than aged donors.

The length of the CDR3 is 14 residues. Unmatched junction bases numbered 10, after V lost 6 bases and J lost 5 bases. Germline V gene data show CDR1 as MRHNA and CDR2 as SNTAGT. The sequence was collected from a woman aged 70-85 years in good health. Sequences were obtained from blood. The chain uses TRBV6-4 and TRBJ2-7, with 7 bases that match TRBD2. CDR3 amino acids: CASRDGLVKDEQYF. In DNA, the CDR3 is TGTGCCAGCAGGGACGGACTAGTAAAGGACGAGCAGTACTTC.